The 17 T cell receptor beta chains reported below all come from one sample, sequenced in a study of CD8 T cells in Susac syndrome. RNA in amounts of roughly 0.5 to 1 ug was reverse transcribed with random hexamers. TCRdb ran MiXCR on the immunoSEQ multiplex PCR reads and lists one entry per CDR3 protein. The sample includes about 110,000 distinct CDR3 sequences, 90% to 98% of them seen just once. The sample comprised CD4+ T cells from PBMCs. Source of these receptors: a human donor in good health.

The chain links TRBV18 to TRBJ2-1; 9 bases fit TRBD1. The CDR3 sequence is 15 residues long. CDR1 and CDR2 from the germline V gene are KGHSH and LQKENI. Losses at the gene ends were 1 base for V and 12 bases for J; bases not matched to a gene: 10. CDR3: CASSPLPGTGMRQFF. DNA for the CDR3: TGTGCCAGCTCACCACTTCCCGGGACAGGGATGAGGCAGTTCTTC.

V usage is TRBV6-4 and J usage is TRBJ2-2; TRBD1 or TRBD2 may be the D gene (6 bases each). Germline CDR1 reads MRHNA; CDR2 reads SNTAGT. The CDR3 covers 16 residues. V lost 6 bases and J lost 1, with 15 bases in between. CDR3 region: CASSPRGQVNTGELFF. CDR3 in DNA: TGTGCCAGCAGCCCACGGGGGCAGGTGAACACCGGGGAGCTGTTTTTT.

This chain connects TRBV19 to TRBJ2-1; perhaps D is TRBD1 or TRBD2 (5 bases each). Germline CDR1 is LNHDA and CDR2 is SQIVND (reference sequence). The CDR3 runs to 14 residues. V lost 6 bases and J lost 3, with 12 bases in between. The CDR3 region has the DNA TGTGCCAGTAGCCGGGACCATCTCTACAATGAGCAGTTCTTC. It yields the protein CASSRDHLYNEQFF.

The chain links TRBV29-1 to TRBJ2-1; possibly TRBD1 for D (6 bases). The CDR3 length is 13 residues. Germline V lookup: CDR1 SQVTM, CDR2 ANQGSEA. CDR3 protein: CSFLWGQGNEQFF. The CDR3 nucleotides read TGCAGTTTCCTCTGGGGGCAAGGAAATGAGCAGTTCTTC.

As DNA, the CDR3 is TGTGCCAGCAGACGTAATCCCTTAGGAGGGCTAGCCAAAAACATTCAGTACTTC. It specifies CASRRNPLGGLAKNIQYF. The V and J genes are TRBV6-1 and TRBJ2-4; D is possibly TRBD2 (6 bases). The CDR3 is 18 residues long. Germline-derived CDR1 and CDR2 are MNHNS and SASEGT. Deletions cut 6 bases from V and 0 bases from J, with 21 bases between.

The V gene is TRBV5-4, the J gene TRBJ2-7; either TRBD1 or TRBD2 may supply D (5 bases each). The germline gives CDR1 SGHNT, CDR2 YYREEE (reference sequence). This CDR3 spans 15 amino acids. The V gene lost 4 bases and the J gene lost 4 bases, with 18 bases spanning the gap. CDR3 protein: CASSPGGGGFYEQYF. The CDR3 nucleotides read TGTGCCAGCAGCCCGGGTGGGGGTGGTTTTTACGAGCAGTACTTC. The entire variable domain, with the rest obtained from reference TRBV5-4 and TRBJ2-7, is as follows: ETGVTQSPTHLIKTRGQQVTLRCSSQSGHNTVSWYQQALGQGPQFIFQYYREEENGRGNFPPRFSGLQFPNYSSELNVNALELDDSALYLCASSPGGGGFYEQYFGPGTRLTVT.

This rearrangement joins TRBV20-1 to TRBJ2-7; 7 bases agree with TRBD1. Trimming at V came to 6 bases and at J to 0 bases, leaving 11 bases not matched to a gene. There are 15 residues in the CDR3. Germline CDR1 and CDR2: DFQATT and SNEGSKA (reference sequence). The CDR3 here is CSAPNPTGSSYEQYF. For the CDR3, the DNA is TGCAGTGCCCCTAACCCGACAGGGAGCTCCTACGAGCAGTACTTC.

The genes are TRBV2 and TRBJ2-7, with D perhaps TRBD2 (5 bases). Germline CDR1 is SNHLY and CDR2 is FYNNEI. There are 16 residues in the CDR3. Deletions cut 11 bases from V and 0 bases from J, with 23 bases between. The CDR3 region has the DNA TGTGCCGCTTCGAGGGATGACCTTCCGAGCTCCTACGAGCAGTACTTC. Protein: CAASRDDLPSSYEQYF. Based on the CDR3 plus reference TRBV2 and TRBJ2-7, the full variable domain is EPEVTQTPSHQVTQMGQEVILRCVPISNHLYFYWYRQILGQKVEFLVSFYNNEISEKSEIFDDQFSVERPDGSNFTLKIRSTKLEDSAMYFCAASRDDLPSSYEQYFGPGTRLTVT.

The J gene is TRBJ2-7, the V gene TRBV18, with D tentatively TRBD1 (6 bases). V dropped 0 bases and J dropped 3 bases, with 12 bases sitting between them. The CDR3 is made up of 15 amino acids. In germline, CDR1 is KGHSH, CDR2 LQKENI. The CDR3, as DNA: TGTGCCAGCTCACCACCGTCCAAACAGGGCTACGAGCAGTACTTC. Translation gives CASSPPSKQGYEQYF. The full variable domain, rest sourced from reference TRBV18 and TRBJ2-7, is NAGVMQNPRHLVRRRGQEARLRCSPMKGHSHVYWYRQLPEEGLKFMVYLQKENIIDESGMPKERFSAEFPKEGPSILRIQQVVRGDSAAYFCASSPPSKQGYEQYFGPGTRLTVT.

V and J are TRBV5-1 and TRBJ2-1; unclear D gene. Germline CDR1 reads SGHRS; CDR2 reads YFSETQ. The CDR3 sequence is 13 residues long. The ends were cut back, 0 bases at V and 4 bases at J, with 5 bases in the middle. As DNA, the CDR3 is TGCGCCAGCAGCTTGGTGGCTTACAATGAGCAGTTCTTC. It specifies CASSLVAYNEQFF.

The V call is TRBV4-2, the J call TRBJ1-2; TRBD1 agrees at 10 bases. J gave up 7 bases and V 0 bases, and 5 bases lay outside the gene matches. The CDR3 loop spans 15 amino acids. Germline-derived CDR1 and CDR2 are LGHNA and YNFKEQ. CDR3 DNA sequence: TGTGCCAGCAGCCAAGATCCGGGACAGGGGACTGGCTACACCTTC. Encoded protein: CASSQDPGQGTGYTF.

This clonotype was detected only a few times. The chain carries TRBV5-6 and TRBJ1-1; tentatively, D is TRBD1 (5 bases). Trimming removed 4 bases from V and 3 bases from J, with 10 bases in between. Germline V gene data show CDR1 as SGHDT and CDR2 as YYEEEE. CDR3 length equals 13 residues. The CDR3 DNA reads TGTGCCAGCAGCCGGCGGGGCTACACTGAAGCTTTCTTT. This encodes CASSRRGYTEAFF.

The V call is TRBV30, the J call TRBJ1-4, with TRBD1 matching over 9 bases. This CDR3 spans 14 amino acids. V trimming: 5 bases; J trimming: 8 bases; junction bases outside the gene matches: 9. Germline loops: CDR1 GTSNPN, CDR2 SVGIG (reference sequence). CDR3 residues: CAWGGTGLREKLFF. The CDR3 bases are TGTGCCTGGGGGGGGACAGGGCTGAGAGAAAAACTGTTTTTT.

J is TRBJ2-3 and V is TRBV7-9, with D hard to call. Germline V gene sequence: CDR1 SEHNR, CDR2 FQNEAQ (reference sequence). The CDR3 length is 15 residues. Trimming pared 1 base from V and 2 bases from J, leaving 10 bases between. The CDR3 sequence is CASSLVAANTDTQYF. In nucleotides, the CDR3 is TGTGCCAGCAGCTTAGTGGCCGCCAACACAGATACGCAGTATTTT.

The chain is built from TRBV9 and TRBJ1-1, with 7 bases that match TRBD1. Germline-derived CDR1 and CDR2 are SGDLS and YYNGEE. V trimming: 4 bases; J trimming: 8 bases; junction bases outside the gene matches: 8. The CDR3 runs 13 residues. The CDR3 reads CASSRLGRGEAFF. The CDR3 DNA reads TGTGCCAGCAGCCGACTGGGCAGGGGGGAAGCTTTCTTT.

The V gene is TRBV9, the J gene TRBJ1-5, with TRBD1 matching over 7 bases. This CDR3 spans 16 amino acids. Germline V CDR1 and CDR2: SGDLS, YYNGEE. V lost 3 bases, J lost 1 base, and 7 bases stayed unmatched. The CDR3 reads CASSGGPGGSNQPQHF. CDR3 nucleotides: TGTGCCAGCAGCGGGGGACCAGGGGGAAGCAATCAGCCCCAGCATTTT.

The V gene is TRBV18, the J gene TRBJ2-5; D is unclear. The germline gives CDR1 KGHSH, CDR2 LQKENI. Trimming removed 2 bases at V and 5 bases at J, with 6 bases between. The CDR3 runs 12 residues. CDR3 loop: CASSPSWETQYF. Written as DNA, the CDR3 is TGTGCCAGCTCACCATCGTGGGAGACCCAGTACTTC.